This entry features one T cell receptor (beta chain) sequence. The antigen is undetermined. The sample originates from a study of CD8+ T cells in alopecia areata. On the study more broadly: Treated patients were dosed with oral tofacitinib, taking 5 to 10 mg twice daily.

Study-wide results and caveats: Scalp lesions, especially in alopecia totalis/universalis, had higher clonality than normal scalp.

Treatment noted: oral pan-JAK inhibitor, 5-10 mg twice daily. Isolated RNA was reverse transcribed into cDNA used as the sequencing template. Data came from immunoSEQ multiplex PCR; TCRdb stores just in-frame clones and leaves some out. The table has roughly 220,000 clones, around two fifths seen once. The CDR3 loop spans 16 amino acids. The junction had 9 bases not matched to a gene; V was cut back by 5 bases and J by 1 base. Germline CDR1 is LNHDA and CDR2 is SQIVND (reference sequence). The V gene is TRBV19, the J gene TRBJ1-1, with 8 nucleotides matching TRBD1. The clonotype was recovered from a human donor with alopecia areata. The specimen was CD4+ T cells sorted from blood, collected between weeks 30 and 35, from a patient treated with tofacitinib. CDR3 nucleotides: TGTGCCAGTAGTCCACGGACAGGGCGAGGGAACACTGAAGCTTTCTTT. Translating it yields CASSPRTGRGNTEAFF.